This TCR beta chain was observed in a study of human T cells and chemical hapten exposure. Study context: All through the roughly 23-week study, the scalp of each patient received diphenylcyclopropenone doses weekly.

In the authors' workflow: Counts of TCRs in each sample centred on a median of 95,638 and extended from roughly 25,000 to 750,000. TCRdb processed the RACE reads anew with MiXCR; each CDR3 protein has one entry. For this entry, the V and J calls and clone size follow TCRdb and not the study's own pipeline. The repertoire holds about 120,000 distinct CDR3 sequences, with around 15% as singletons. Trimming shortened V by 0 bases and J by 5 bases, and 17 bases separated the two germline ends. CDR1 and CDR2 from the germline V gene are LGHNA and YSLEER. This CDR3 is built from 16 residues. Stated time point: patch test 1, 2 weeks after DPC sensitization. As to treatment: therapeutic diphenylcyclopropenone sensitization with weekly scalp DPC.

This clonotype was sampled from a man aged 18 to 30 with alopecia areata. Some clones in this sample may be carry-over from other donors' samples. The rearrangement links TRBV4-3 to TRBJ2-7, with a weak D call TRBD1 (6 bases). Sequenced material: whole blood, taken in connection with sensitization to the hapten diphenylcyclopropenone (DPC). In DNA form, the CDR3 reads TGCGCCAGCAGCCAAGATATGTGGGGGCCCAACAACGAGCAGTACTTC. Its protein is CASSQDMWGPNNEQYF.